This TCR beta chain originates from a study of tumor-infiltrating lymphocytes in primary liver carcinoma. Across the study: Those enrolled were patients of both sexes, who were aged 30 to 69 years. Samples returned roughly 3.5 to 8 million productive TCRbeta reads, a yield that was similar across tissue types. Staged T1-T3 N0M0, the tumors had sizes that ranged from 4.2 to 10 cm across.

The authors took blood RNA from unsorted whole blood and also extracted germline DNA. About 4 milliliters of peripheral blood were gathered ahead of the operation. Germline-derived CDR1 and CDR2 are ENHRY and SYGVKD. The CDR3 loop spans 15 amino acids. The V end was cut by 5 bases, the J end by 0 bases, with 14 bases between. A constant-region primer served to make TCR beta cDNA from about 500 ng total RNA. Three nested multiplex PCR rounds, a slightly modified ARM-PCR, produced the libraries for TCR beta. Investigators reported that the first two PCR rounds, at 10 cycles each, used TRBV1-TRBV30 forward primers with a C-beta reverse primer. TCRdb reprocessed the multiplex PCR reads with MiXCR, giving one entry per CDR3 protein. Among fewer than 350,000 distinct CDR3 sequences listed, less than 65% were seen once.

V and J are TRBV10-3 and TRBJ2-7; D remains ambiguous. The TCR was taken from a middle-aged man with primary liver carcinoma and hepatitis B virus infection. The sequenced sample consisted of peripheral blood. CDR3 coding DNA: TGTGCCATCAGTTTCGGTTCTTGCGACTCCTACGAGCAGTACTTC. Translation: CAISFGSCDSYEQYF.